Listed here are 30 T cell receptor beta chains from one sample, sequenced in a study of Ad26.COV2.S vaccination and SARS-CoV-2 variants. Regarding treatment: about 20 received Ad26.COV2.S at low or high dose, single or two shots; about 5 received placebo; per-sample allocation not given. It was on day 63 after the first vaccine or placebo injection that samples were taken. TCRdb's copy holds only in-frame clones and misses some; the assay was immunoSEQ multiplex PCR. The sample carries hundreds of thousands of clones, approximately 86% recorded once. Sample: peripheral blood, taken in a trial of Ad26.COV2.S vaccine versus placebo. The receptors come from a person aged 18 to 65 who received the Ad26.COV2.S COVID-19 vaccine or a placebo.

The chain carries TRBV6-2 or TRBV6-3 and TRBJ1-1; TRBD1 agrees at 7 bases. The CDR3 spans 19 residues. V gave up 3 bases and J gave up 11 bases; unmatched junction bases: 27. CDR1 is MNHEY and CDR2 is SVGEGT in the germline V gene. The CDR3 coding sequence is TGTGCCAGCAGTTATTCGACAGGGATGGACACTGGTTTGGTCAGCCGTGCTTTCTTT. Amino acid sequence: CASSYSTGMDTGLVSRAFF.

J is TRBJ2-5 and V is TRBV11-2, with D tentatively TRBD1 (5 bases). The germline gives CDR1 SGHAT, CDR2 FQNNGV. V gave up 2 bases and J gave up 7 bases, with 8 bases separating them. The CDR3 extends over 12 amino acids. The CDR3 loop reads CASSLQTGTQYF. CDR3 nucleotides: TGTGCCAGCAGCTTACAAACAGGGACCCAGTACTTC.

Regarding this clone: In the same sample, other DNA sequences code for this CDR3. J is TRBJ2-2 and V is TRBV18; unclear D gene. V lost 1 base, J lost 1 base, and 4 bases lay in between. Germline values: CDR1 KGHSH, CDR2 LQKENI. The CDR3 runs 14 residues. The CDR3 loop is CASSPQGNTGELFF. As DNA, the CDR3 is TGTGCCAGCTCACCACAAGGGAACACCGGGGAGCTGTTTTTT.

The rearrangement uses TRBV19 and TRBJ2-6, with 8 bases aligning to TRBD1. V dropped 0 bases and J dropped 2; count of bases not matched to a gene: 18. Germline lookup yields CDR1 LNHDA and CDR2 SQIVND (reference sequence). The CDR3 spans 22 residues. The CDR3 spells CASSIDRPGGNTLGAGANVLTF. DNA of the CDR3: TGTGCCAGTAGTATAGATCGGCCAGGGGGCAATACGCTCGGTGCTGGGGCCAACGTCCTGACTTTC.

V gene TRBV29-1 combines with J gene TRBJ1-1; 10 nucleotides line up with TRBD1. Germline V CDR1 and CDR2: SQVTM, ANQGSEA. With V trimmed by 4 bases and J by 5 bases, 7 bases remained unmatched. This CDR3 is built from 14 residues. The CDR3 DNA reads as TGCAGCGTTGTAGGACAGGGGGGGCTAACTGAAGCTTTCTTT. This codes for CSVVGQGGLTEAFF.

The chain is built from TRBV7-9 and TRBJ2-5, with 7 bases that match TRBD1. J gave up 5 bases and V 4 bases, and 10 bases lay outside the gene matches. The CDR3 sequence is 15 residues long. CDR1 is SEHNR and CDR2 is FQNEAQ in the germline V gene (reference sequence). This chain's CDR3 is CASSSTDRVVETQYF. Written as DNA, the CDR3 is TGTGCCAGCAGCTCCACCGACAGGGTGGTTGAGACCCAGTACTTC.

The gene calls are TRBV19 and TRBJ1-5; TRBD1 aligns across 8 bases. CDR3 size: 15 residues. V lost 8 bases to trimming and J lost 2 bases; unmatched junction nucleotides: 8. CDR1 and CDR2 (germline): LNHDA, SQIVND (reference sequence). CDR3 sequence reads: CASSDKQGGNQPQHF. The CDR3 DNA reads TGTGCCAGTTCGGACAAACAGGGGGGCAATCAGCCCCAGCATTTT.

The chain employs TRBV6-8 and TRBJ1-1, with 7 bases identical to TRBD1. The V gene's germline CDR1 is MNHGY and CDR2 SAAAGT. The CDR3 length is 16 residues. The V gene end was trimmed by 0 bases and the J gene end by 0 bases; junction bases not matched to a gene: 4. Written as DNA, the CDR3 is TGTGCCAGCAGTTACTCGGACAGGACCATGAACACTGAAGCTTTCTTT. Amino acid sequence: CASSYSDRTMNTEAFF.

The gene calls are TRBV27 and TRBJ2-1, with 7 bases aligning to TRBD1. CDR1 is MNHEY and CDR2 is SMNVEV in the germline V gene (reference sequence). Germline trimming cut 1 base from V and 4 bases from J; bases unmatched to any gene: 4. This CDR3 spans 15 amino acids. The CDR3 DNA reads as TGTGCCAGCAGTTTATTGGGACAGCTGTACAATGAGCAGTTCTTC. Translated, it gives CASSLLGQLYNEQFF.

V and J are TRBV5-1 and TRBJ2-1; D may correspond to TRBD1 or TRBD2 (5 bases each). V lost 3 bases, J lost 9 bases, and 16 bases lay in between. Germline CDR1 reads SGHRS; CDR2 reads YFSETQ. The CDR3 has 14 amino acids. Here the CDR3 DNA reads TGCGCCAGCAGCTCCCAACGGGACGAAGGTGAGCAGTTCTTC. Translation: CASSSQRDEGEQFF.

The CDR3 DNA is TGTGCCAGCAGTAGGAGCTCTGGGGCCAACGTCCTGACTTTC. As protein: CASSRSSGANVLTF. V is TRBV28 and J is TRBJ2-6; D is ambiguous. This CDR3 spans 14 amino acids. Germline CDR1 MDHEN, CDR2 SYDVKM. Trimming cost V 5 bases and J 0 bases, with 5 bases left between them. The full variable domain, completed using reference TRBV28 and TRBJ2-6, is DVKVTQSSRYLVKRTGEKVFLECVQDMDHENMFWYRQDPGLGLRLIYFSYDVKMKEKGDIPEGYSVSREKKERFSLILESASTNQTSMYLCASSRSSGANVLTFGAGSRLTVL.

CDR3 sequence (DNA): TGTGCCAGTAAGGAACGGGACAGGGGAAGATACACTGAAGCTTTCTTT. Its protein product is CASKERDRGRYTEAFF. J is TRBJ1-1 and V is TRBV19; TRBD1 matches at 10 bases. J lost 3 bases, V lost 7 bases, and 11 bases had no gene match. CDR3 length: 16 amino acids. Germline V gene data show CDR1 as LNHDA and CDR2 as SQIVND (reference sequence).

The chain joins TRBV5-8 to TRBJ2-2; no clear D. The V end lost 3 bases, the J end lost 6 bases, and 15 bases lay between the germline ends. This CDR3 region has 15 residues. Germline V gene data show CDR1 as SGHTS and CDR2 as YDEGEE. CDR3 nucleotides: TGTGCCAGCAGCTCCCAATTCACTGAGGCCGGGGAGCTGTTTTTT. It is translated as CASSSQFTEAGELFF. The full variable domain, with the rest looked up from reference TRBV5-8 and TRBJ2-2, is EAGVTQSPTHLIKTRGQQATLRCSPISGHTSVYWYQQALGLGLQFLLWYDEGEERNRGNFPPRFSGRQFPNYSSELNVNALELEDSALYLCASSSQFTEAGELFFGEGSRLTVL.

The rearrangement links TRBV27 to TRBJ2-1; 7 nucleotides align to TRBD2. Germline CDR1 and CDR2: MNHEY and SMNVEV (reference sequence). Unmatched junction bases numbered 8, after V lost 3 bases and J lost 9 bases. CDR3 length: 14 residues. The CDR3 DNA reads TGTGCCAGCAGTTTCGATGGGAGGGCCAGTGAGCAGTTCTTC. Translated: CASSFDGRASEQFF.

This clone is a singleton in its sample. The rearrangement uses TRBV27 and TRBJ2-3; the D gene is possibly TRBD2 (5 bases). The CDR3 is 15 amino acids. The V gene lost 8 bases and the J gene lost 0 bases, with 15 bases spanning the gap. Germline V lookup: CDR1 MNHEY, CDR2 SMNVEV (reference sequence). This CDR3 is CASGQLEPSTDTQYF. The CDR3 DNA reads as TGTGCCAGCGGCCAACTAGAGCCGAGCACAGATACGCAGTATTTT.

This chain links TRBV7-2 with TRBJ2-5, with a tentative D call TRBD2 (5 bases). Trimming left V 3 bases short and J 5 bases short, with 16 bases between. Per the germline V gene, CDR1 is SGHTA and CDR2 is FQGNSA. The CDR3 totals 15 residues. The CDR3 here is CASSFSLRPGETQYF. In DNA, the CDR3 is TGTGCCAGCAGCTTTTCCCTGAGGCCGGGGGAGACCCAGTACTTC.

The rearrangement links TRBV15 to TRBJ1-5; no firm D call. The V gene lost 0 bases and the J gene lost 0 bases, with 6 bases spanning the gap. From germline, CDR1 is LNHNV and CDR2 YYDKDF (reference sequence). This CDR3 has 15 residues. The CDR3: CATSRDRGSNQPQHF. The CDR3 DNA reads as TGTGCCACCAGCAGAGATCGGGGTAGCAATCAGCCCCAGCATTTT.

The V and J genes are TRBV4-1 and TRBJ1-2; D not resolved. The CDR3 loop spans 12 amino acids. The ends were cut back, 5 bases at V and 6 bases at J, with 10 bases in the middle. Germline lookup yields CDR1 MGHRA and CDR2 YSYEKL. This CDR3 is CASSWRGDGYTF. CDR3 DNA sequence: TGCGCCAGCAGCTGGCGCGGGGATGGCTACACCTTC.

The chain joins TRBV7-2 to TRBJ1-1; D is perhaps TRBD1 (5 bases). V was cut by 5 bases and J by 0 bases, with 19 bases left in between. The CDR3 consists of 17 residues. The germline gives CDR1 SGHTA, CDR2 FQGNSA. CDR3 nucleotides: TGTGCCAGCAGCCCCCCCGGGACCGCGTTTTTGAACACTGAAGCTTTCTTT. This translates into CASSPPGTAFLNTEAFF.

The V and J genes are TRBV6-5 and TRBJ1-2; D is uncertain. The CDR3 has 15 residues. Germline V CDR1 and CDR2: MNHEY, SVGAGI. The V end lost 4 bases, the J end lost 2 bases, and 14 bases lay between the germline ends. CDR3 sequence: CASSSSREPNYGYTF. CDR3 sequence (DNA): TGTGCCAGCAGTTCCAGTAGGGAGCCGAACTATGGCTACACCTTC.

Only one count was recorded for this clone. The chain has TRBV7-8 and TRBJ1-3; D remains unclear. Trimming took off 6 bases at V and 0 bases at J, with 15 bases between the two ends. Germline CDR1 and CDR2: SGHVS and FQNEAQ. The length of the CDR3 is 16 residues. CDR3 in amino acids: CASRITAQYSGNTIYF. The CDR3 bases are TGTGCCAGCAGGATAACAGCTCAATACTCTGGAAACACCATATATTTT. Drawing the rest from reference TRBV7-8 and TRBJ1-3, the complete variable domain is GAGVSQSPRYKVAKRGQDVALRCDPISGHVSLFWYQQALGQGPEFLTYFQNEAQLDKSGLPSDRFFAERPEGSVSTLKIQRTQQEDSAVYLCASRITAQYSGNTIYFGEGSWLTVV.

The chain is built from TRBV6-6 and TRBJ1-2; TRBD1 matches at 10 bases. The germline CDR1 and CDR2 sequences are MNHNY and SVGAGI (reference sequence). The ends lost 7 bases at V and 4 bases at J; junction bases unmatched: 9. The CDR3 runs to 15 residues. CDR3 DNA: TGTGCCAGCACCTCCAGACAGGGGGCGATCTATGGCTACACCTTC. Translating gives CASTSRQGAIYGYTF.

This clone was seen a few times. The chain is built from TRBV5-1 and TRBJ2-3; a weak D match, TRBD1 (5 bases). This CDR3 is 15 amino acids long. With 4 bases removed from V and 4 bases from J, the gap between germline ends came to 16 bases. Germline-derived CDR1 and CDR2 are SGHRS and YFSETQ. CDR3 sequence (DNA): TGCGCCAGCAGCCGACAGATTAAGCCCCCAGATACGCAGTATTTT. Amino acid sequence: CASSRQIKPPDTQYF. The whole variable domain, remainder taken from reference TRBV5-1 and TRBJ2-3, is KAGVTQTPRYLIKTRGQQVTLSCSPISGHRSVSWYQQTPGQGLQFLFEYFSETQRNKGNFPGRFSGRQFSNSRSEMNVSTLELGDSALYLCASSRQIKPPDTQYFGPGTRLTVL.

V usage is TRBV27 and J usage is TRBJ1-5; TRBD1 is a possible D gene (5 bases). Germline V gene data show CDR1 as MNHEY and CDR2 as SMNVEV (reference sequence). V was trimmed by 5 bases and J by 4 bases, leaving 12 bases between them. This CDR3 is built from 14 residues. CDR3 DNA sequence: TGTGCCAGCAGTACTAGACAGACTAATCAGCCCCAGCATTTT. Its translation is CASSTRQTNQPQHF.

The chain carries TRBV12-3 or TRBV12-4 and TRBJ1-1, with D uncertain. V dropped 3 bases and J dropped 7 bases, with 12 bases sitting between them. The CDR3 loop spans 13 amino acids. The chain's CDR3 is CASSFPQPDEAFF. The CDR3 nucleotides are TGTGCCAGCAGTTTCCCACAGCCTGATGAAGCTTTCTTT.

The CDR3 DNA reads TGTGCCAGCAGCGGTGCTTTAGCGGGAGCTTTTTACAATGAGCAGTTCTTC. This codes for CASSGALAGAFYNEQFF. The chain uses TRBV9 and TRBJ2-1; the match to TRBD2 covers 9 bases. The germline V gene encodes CDR1 SGDLS and CDR2 YYNGEE. The trim removed 3 bases at V and 4 bases at J, leaving 11 bases unmatched. The CDR3 length is 17 residues. Based on the CDR3 plus reference TRBV9 and TRBJ2-1, the full variable domain is DSGVTQTPKHLITATGQRVTLRCSPRSGDLSVYWYQQSLDQGLQFLIQYYNGEERAKGNILERFSAQQFPDLHSELNLSSLELGDSALYFCASSGALAGAFYNEQFFGPGTRLTVL.

The V gene is TRBV11-2, the J gene TRBJ2-7; 12 bases line up with TRBD2. CDR3 length: 14 amino acids. Germline-derived CDR1 and CDR2 are SGHAT and FQNNGV. V lost 5 bases, J lost 4 bases, and 3 bases stayed unmatched. CDR3 loop: CASSPTSGGYEQYF. The CDR3 region has the DNA TGTGCCAGCAGCCCGACTAGCGGGGGTTACGAGCAGTACTTC.

This clone was recorded a few times. The chain is built from TRBV7-2 and TRBJ1-1; TRBD1 agrees at 7 bases. CDR1 and CDR2 from the germline V gene are SGHTA and FQGNSA. V shed 5 bases, J shed 5 bases, and the junction held 14 bases outside the gene matches. The CDR3 has 16 amino acids. This CDR3 is CASSPRRQGGGTEAFF. Here the CDR3 DNA reads TGTGCCAGCAGCCCGAGAAGACAGGGTGGGGGAACTGAAGCTTTCTTT.

The V gene is TRBV14, the J gene TRBJ2-7, with 8 bases identical to TRBD2. V trimming: 1 base; J trimming: 3 bases; junction bases outside the gene matches: 5. Germline V CDR1 and CDR2: SGHDN, FVKESK. The CDR3 covers 15 residues. As DNA, the CDR3 is TGTGCCAGCAGCCAAGTTAGCGGGGCAGGCTACGAGCAGTACTTC. Its translation: CASSQVSGAGYEQYF.

V usage is TRBV11-2 and J usage is TRBJ2-7, with 9 bases matching TRBD2. The germline gives CDR1 SGHAT, CDR2 FQNNGV. CDR3 size: 18 residues. Unmatched junction bases numbered 14, after V lost 1 base and J lost 4 bases. The CDR3 DNA sequence: TGTGCCAGCAGCTTAGTAGGCCCCCTGGGAGCGGGGGGATACGAGCAGTACTTC. Amino acids: CASSLVGPLGAGGYEQYF.